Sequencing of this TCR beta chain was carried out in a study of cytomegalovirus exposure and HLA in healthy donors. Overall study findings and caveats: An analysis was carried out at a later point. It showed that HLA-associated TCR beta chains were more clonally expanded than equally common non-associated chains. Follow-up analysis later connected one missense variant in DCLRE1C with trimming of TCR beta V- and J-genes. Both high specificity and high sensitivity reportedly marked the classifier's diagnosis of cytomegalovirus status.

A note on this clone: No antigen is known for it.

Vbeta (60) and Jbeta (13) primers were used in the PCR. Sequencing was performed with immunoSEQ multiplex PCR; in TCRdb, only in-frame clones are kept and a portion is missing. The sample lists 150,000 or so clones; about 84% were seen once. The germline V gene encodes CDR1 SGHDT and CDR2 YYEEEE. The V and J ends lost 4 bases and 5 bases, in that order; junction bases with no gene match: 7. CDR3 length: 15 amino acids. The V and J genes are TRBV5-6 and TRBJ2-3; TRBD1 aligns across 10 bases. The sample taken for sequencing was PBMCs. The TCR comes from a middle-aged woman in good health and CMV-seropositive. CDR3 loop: CASSGDRGVQDTQYF. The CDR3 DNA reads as TGTGCCAGCAGCGGGGACAGGGGAGTACAAGATACGCAGTATTTT.